This T cell receptor beta chain was identified during a study of technical replicates of blood from a few donors. Some clones are missing from TCRdb's copy, which holds only in-frame ones; the method was immunoSEQ multiplex PCR. The sample lists some 80,000 clones, about 96% seen once, with about 0.33% in the top ten. The CDR3 totals 16 residues. CDR1 is SGHRS, CDR2 YFSETQ, per germline. V gave up 0 bases and J gave up 5 bases; unmatched junction bases: 10. The source of this sequence is a human donor in good health. What was sequenced was T cells isolated from PBMCs. V usage is TRBV5-1 and J usage is TRBJ2-5; the match to TRBD2 covers 7 bases. The CDR3 DNA is TGCGCCAGCAGCTTGGGCGGGAGATTATTCGGGGAGACCCAGTACTTC. This gives the protein CASSLGGRLFGETQYF.